This T cell receptor beta chain was sequenced in a study of T-cell memory formation after mild COVID-19 (dated by TCRdb to about 2021). Context from the whole study: TCR sequence clusters from the two donors were largely donor specific. In two donors, T-cell clones that expanded and contracted after mild COVID-19 were followed by sequencing TCRalpha and TCRbeta repertoires longitudinally. The cohort was made up of two young adult volunteers, one female and one male, who were previously healthy.

V drops 0 bases and J drops 6 bases, leaving 12 bases in between. In the germline V gene, CDR1 corresponds to KGHSH and CDR2 to LQKENI. Taken from cysteine to phenylalanine, the CDR3 has 14 residues. Only CDR3 DNA is held: 42 bases, read in frame from base 1. TCRdb shows the sequencer as Illumina NovaSeq 6000. cDNA libraries for TCRalpha and TCRbeta were prepared by 5'RACE using constant-segment primers, with sample barcodes and unique molecular identifiers added. Trizol reagent was used to extract RNA from every sample. The libraries were amplified in two PCR steps, and the second step added a second sample barcode and Illumina TruSeq adapters. Sequencing of libraries was performed on an Illumina NovaSeq with 2 x 150 bp paired-end reads. The original methods were these. The reads were demultiplexed and collapsed into UMI-guided consensus sequences using migec v1.2.7. Using mixcr v2.1.11, UMI consensuses were aligned to TRA and TRB V and J templates and then assembled into clonotypes. A clonotype was counted as expanded or contracted only when both edgeR and NoisET called the clonotype significant, with the noise models trained on biological replicates. For edgeR calls, a false discovery rate-adjusted p below 0.01 and a log2 fold-change threshold of 1 were applied. As an exploratory analysis of dynamics, max-normalized trajectories of the 1000 most abundant clonotypes were examined by PCA with hierarchical clustering. Separately sequenced CD4+ and CD8+ repertoires were used to assign a CD4 or CD8 phenotype to each responding clone. Through fastp at Q25 and MiXCR, TCRdb rebuilt clones from the public reads, retaining in-frame beta chains. Rows merge per CDR3 protein into single entries with the most common DNA and genes. What appears here as the V and J calls and clone size reflects TCRdb's work, not the paper's. Within this sample are roughly 110,000 distinct CDR3 sequences, with over 13% of them counted one time only. The ten largest make up about 39% of the sample.

A remark on this clonotype: The specificity of this receptor is unknown. No base quality values were provided; no much bigger clone lies one nucleotide off.

PBMCs were isolated by Ficoll-Paque density gradient centrifugation. What the authors observed across the whole study: Clones contracting from day 15 to 85 had balanced CD4/CD8 phenotypes, while a second wave expanding from day 15 to 37 was biased towards CD4+. Some responding clones were detected in pre-infection memory, which suggested that pre-existing cross-reactive memory T cells had joined the SARS-CoV-2 response. Contracting CD4+ clones turned up mainly in the CM and EM memory subsets, whereas EMRA was where CD8+ clones were enriched. SARS-CoV-2 specificity was not confirmed for the second-wave clones peaking on day 37. The study included only a couple of mild cases, and larger cohorts that include severe cases with pre-infection samples were judged to be necessary.

The sequence came from a man between 18 and 29 years old who had mild COVID-19 (a few samples of this study predate the infection). The sample titles of this study are shuffled in the database, so cell type and time point are left out; the donor was told from shared clones. Source material: PBMCs or a T cell subset sorted from them (not recorded which). This receptor chain uses TRBV18 and TRBJ2-7, with a tentative D gene TRBD1 over 6 matching bases. The CDR3 here reads CASSPPGGVSEQYF. In nucleotide form, the sequence is TGTGCCAGCTCACCACCAGGGGGAGTTTCCGAGCAGTACTTC. Reference TRBV18 and TRBJ2-7 proteins supply the regions before and after the CDR3; the full variable domain is: NAGVMQNPRHLVRRRGQEARLRCSPMKGHSHVYWYRQLPEEGLKFMVYLQKENIIDESGMPKERFSAEFPKEGPSILRIQQVVRGDSAAYFCASSPPGGVSEQYFGPGTRLTVT.